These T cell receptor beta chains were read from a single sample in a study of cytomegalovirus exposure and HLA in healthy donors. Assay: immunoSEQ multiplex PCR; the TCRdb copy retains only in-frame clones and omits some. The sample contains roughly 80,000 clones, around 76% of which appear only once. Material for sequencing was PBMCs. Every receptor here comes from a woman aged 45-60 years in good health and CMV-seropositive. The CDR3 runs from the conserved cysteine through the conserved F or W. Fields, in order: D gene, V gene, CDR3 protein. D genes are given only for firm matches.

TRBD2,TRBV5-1,CASSPGTSGSADTQYF
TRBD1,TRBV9,CASSPEDRGMYTEAFF
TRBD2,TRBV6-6,CASSSGTRETQYF
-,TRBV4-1,CASSQDAGYAGELFF
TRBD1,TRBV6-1,CASSEERGQGYEKLFF
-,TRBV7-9,CASKSGGNTEAFF
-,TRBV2,CASGLMNTEAFF
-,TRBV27,CASSFSADTQYF
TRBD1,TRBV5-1,CASSLGQGALGNTEAFF
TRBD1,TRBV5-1,CASSLSQGVEYGYTF
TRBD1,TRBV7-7,CASSLAGTGGNAGELFF
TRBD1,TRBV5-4,CASTQLTGAYQETQYF
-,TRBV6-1,CASGASMWEQYF
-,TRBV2,CASTPGDYPYEQYF
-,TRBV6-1,CASESAMNTEAFF
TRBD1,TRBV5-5,CASSLTRDRGEAEAFF
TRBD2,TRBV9,CASSERLADYNEQFF
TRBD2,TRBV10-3,CAIRTGLAVVNEQFF
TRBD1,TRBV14,CASGQGHRGAEAFF
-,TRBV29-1,CSVDHTSYEQYF
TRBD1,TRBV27,CASSRTGGNIQYF
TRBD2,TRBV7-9,CASSSGGVLAGGNNEQFF
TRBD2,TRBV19,CASSIRAGIYEQYF
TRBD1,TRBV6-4,CASRLTGGDTQYF
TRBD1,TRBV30,CAWGQGASTDTQYF
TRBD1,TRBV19,CASSAPTGFAFF
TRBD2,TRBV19,CASSMTSGRAGELFF
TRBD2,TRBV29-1,CSVSMTSQGEQYF
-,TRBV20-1,CSARDGGQAFF
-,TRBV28,CASNPRRAWDTGELFF
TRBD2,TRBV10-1,CASSEWGGSRPNEQFF
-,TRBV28,CASSFRDYQETQYF
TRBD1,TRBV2,CARRTGHSNQPQHF
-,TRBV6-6,CASSYKSTRGGEQYF
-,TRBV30,CAWSVLHYEQYF
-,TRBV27,CASSYGRGPYEQYF